The 23 T cell receptor beta chains reported below all come from one sample, sequenced in a study of blood T cell repertoires in COVID-19. This table comes from immunoSEQ multiplex PCR, and its TCRdb copy is limited to in-frame clones, with some not included. Of around 100,000 clones listed, about 91% were seen once; the top ten hold around 5.4%. The sample comprised peripheral blood. The receptors originated from a human donor in a cohort sampled during active COVID-19.

The chain combines TRBV4-1 with TRBJ2-7; possibly TRBD1 for D (5 bases). V shed 8 bases and J shed 5 bases, with 10 bases lying between them. CDR1 MGHRA and CDR2 YSYEKL come from the germline V gene. CDR3 size: 11 residues. Written as DNA, the CDR3 is TGCGCCAGCTCCCAGGGTAACGAGCAGTACTTC. This translates into CASSQGNEQYF.

The CDR3 DNA sequence: TGCGCCAGCAGCCCCGACCACCGGCGGACCGGGGAGCTGTTTTTT. Translation gives CASSPDHRRTGELFF. The chain joins TRBV4-3 to TRBJ2-2; D is uncertain. The length of the CDR3 is 15 residues. Germline V gives CDR1 LGHNA, CDR2 YSLEER. V was cut by 4 bases and J by 5 bases, with 14 bases left in between.

The rearrangement joins TRBV27 to TRBJ2-7; TRBD1 matches 8 bases. CDR3 length: 14 residues. Trimming at V came to 8 bases and at J to 5 bases, leaving 11 bases not matched to a gene. Per germline, CDR1 MNHEY and CDR2 SMNVEV (reference sequence). CDR3 in DNA: TGTGCCAGCGGTAAATCGGACAGGGCGCACGAGCAGTACTTC. Amino acids: CASGKSDRAHEQYF.

This chain links TRBV11-2 with TRBJ2-3; D gene uncertain. Looked up from germline, CDR1 is SGHAT and CDR2 is FQNNGV. V was cut by 4 bases and J by 6 bases, with 8 bases left in between. The CDR3 spans 12 residues. The CDR3 loop reads CASSSSLDTQYF. In nucleotides, the CDR3 is TGTGCCAGCAGCTCCTCCTTGGATACGCAGTATTTT.

The rearrangement links TRBV4-2 to TRBJ1-6; 8 bases fit TRBD1. V shed 4 bases, J shed 9 bases, and the junction held 5 bases outside the gene matches. Germline CDR1 is LGHNA and CDR2 is YNFKEQ. The CDR3 spans 14 residues. CDR3 bases: TGTGCCAGCAGCCGGGACAGGAGTATTTCACCCCTCCACTTT. This sequence encodes CASSRDRSISPLHF.

The chain uses TRBV19 and TRBJ1-2; TRBD1 matches 7 bases. J lost 7 bases, V lost 7 bases, and 15 bases had no gene match. The germline V gene has CDR1 LNHDA and CDR2 SQIVND (reference sequence). The length of the CDR3 is 15 residues. Here the CDR3 DNA reads TGTGCCAGTATTCAGGGGGACTTCCACGTCGGTGGCTACACCTTC. Its protein is CASIQGDFHVGGYTF.

The chain recombines TRBV6-1 with TRBJ1-1; 11 positions match TRBD1. V dropped 2 bases and J dropped 6; count of bases not matched to a gene: 2. This CDR3 spans 14 amino acids. Germline CDR1 MNHNS, CDR2 SASEGT. The CDR3 spells CASSEQDRGPEAFF. Written as DNA, the CDR3 is TGTGCCAGCAGTGAACAGGACAGGGGGCCTGAAGCTTTCTTT.

This chain uses TRBV23-1 with TRBJ2-2; 9 nucleotides line up with TRBD1. TRBV23-1 is an ORF; its function is uncertain. The CDR3 runs to 19 residues. The ends lost 6 bases at V and 6 bases at J; junction bases unmatched: 20. The CDR3 region has the DNA TGCGCCAGCAGCCATCCGGGACAGGGTAATTGGAAGTGCTCCGGGGAGCTGTTTTTT. Translated, it gives CASSHPGQGNWKCSGELFF.

The rearrangement uses TRBV12-3 or TRBV12-4 and TRBJ1-6; D unclear. This CDR3 has 13 residues. The germline V and J ends were trimmed by 6 bases and 7 bases, with 10 bases remaining between them. The CDR3 loop is CASRADGNSPLHF. The CDR3 bases are TGTGCCAGCAGAGCGGACGGGAATTCACCCCTCCACTTT.

CDR3 protein: CASSQLTGGTIQETQYF. The DNA for the CDR3 is TGTGCCAGCAGCCAGTTGACCGGGGGAACGATACAAGAGACCCAGTACTTC. The chain joins TRBV3-1 (or the pseudogene TRBV3-2) to TRBJ2-5, with a tentative D call TRBD2 (6 bases). Trimming removed 3 bases from V and 2 bases from J, with 19 bases in between. The germline CDR1 and CDR2 sequences are LGHDT and YNNKEL (reference sequence). The CDR3 extends over 17 amino acids.

This chain uses TRBV11-3 with TRBJ2-2; 9 nucleotides agree with TRBD2. Germline-derived CDR1 and CDR2 are SGHNT and YENEEA. Trimming removed 5 bases from V and 2 bases from J; junction bases left unmatched: 3. The CDR3 loop spans 15 amino acids. This CDR3 is CASSVSGSNTGELFF. In nucleotides, the CDR3 is TGTGCCAGCAGCGTTAGCGGGAGCAACACCGGGGAGCTGTTTTTT.

The chain links TRBV11-2 to TRBJ2-1, with TRBD1 matching 7 bases. V shed 6 bases, J shed 0 bases, and the junction held 8 bases outside the gene matches. CDR1 is SGHAT, CDR2 FQNNGV, per germline. The CDR3 is 16 amino acids. CDR3 region: CASSTQGRFSYNEQFF. DNA for the CDR3: TGTGCCAGCAGTACACAGGGGCGGTTCTCCTACAATGAGCAGTTCTTC.

V gene TRBV4-1 combines with J gene TRBJ2-7; 10 bases match TRBD2. The J segment lost 1 base and the V segment lost 1 base, leaving 1 base of the junction unmatched. Germline V gene sequence: CDR1 MGHRA, CDR2 YSYEKL. The CDR3 is 15 residues long. The chain's CDR3 is CASSQVLAGSYEQYF. In DNA form, the CDR3 reads TGCGCCAGCAGCCAAGTACTAGCGGGATCCTACGAGCAGTACTTC.

The V and J genes are TRBV28 and TRBJ1-1; D not certain. Deletions cut 4 bases from V and 0 bases from J, with 12 bases between. The CDR3 has 15 amino acids. Germline V CDR1 and CDR2: MDHEN, SYDVKM. The CDR3 region is CASSSYPAMNTEAFF. In DNA, the CDR3 is TGTGCCAGCAGTTCCTACCCCGCAATGAACACTGAAGCTTTCTTT.

This clone has only a few counts. The V and J genes are TRBV18 and TRBJ2-2, with D unclear. Trimming took off 3 bases at V and 5 bases at J, with 4 bases between the two ends. This CDR3 is 12 amino acids long. Germline values: CDR1 KGHSH, CDR2 LQKENI. The CDR3 coding sequence is TGTGCCAGCTCACCGACAACCGGGGAGCTGTTTTTT. Protein product: CASSPTTGELFF.

CDR3: CASSTGTARGYGYTF. In nucleotides, the CDR3 is TGTGCCAGCAGTACGGGGACGGCGCGGGGCTATGGCTACACCTTC. This chain links TRBV6-6 with TRBJ1-2, with D tentatively TRBD1 (5 bases). The CDR3 has 15 residues. With 5 bases removed from V and 4 bases from J, the gap between germline ends came to 17 bases. Germline CDR1 MNHNY, CDR2 SVGAGI (reference sequence).

The sample holds one count of this clone. This chain uses TRBV10-3 with TRBJ1-5; TRBD1 agrees at 7 bases. The CDR3 is 14 residues long. The V gene end was trimmed by 4 bases and the J gene end by 6 bases; junction bases not matched to a gene: 6. CDR1 is ENHRY, CDR2 SYGVKD, per germline. CDR3 sequence (DNA): TGTGCCATCAGTGTAGGTTCAGGGGGTCAGCCCCAGCATTTT. Translated: CAISVGSGGQPQHF.

This sequence joins TRBV24-1 and TRBJ1-3; D uncertain. The CDR3 has 12 residues. CDR1 is KGHDR and CDR2 is SFDVKD in the germline V gene. With 7 bases removed from V and 1 base from J, the gap between germline ends came to 4 bases. The CDR3 region has the DNA TGTGCCACCAGCAGATCTGGAAACACCATATATTTT. As protein: CATSRSGNTIYF.

The CDR3 loop is CASTILGGALHF. Written as DNA, the CDR3 is TGTGCCAGCACCATCCTGGGGGGTGCCCTCCACTTT. The gene calls are TRBV6-6 and TRBJ1-6; D is perhaps TRBD1 (5 bases). The CDR3 runs to 12 residues. Trimming shortened V by 7 bases and J by 14 bases, and 15 bases separated the two germline ends. Germline V gives CDR1 MNHNY, CDR2 SVGAGI (reference sequence).

The gene calls are TRBV15 and TRBJ2-1; tentatively, D is TRBD1 (5 bases). The V end was cut by 5 bases, the J end by 7 bases, with 12 bases between. This CDR3 contains 13 residues. Germline values: CDR1 LNHNV, CDR2 YYDKDF (reference sequence). The CDR3, as DNA: TGTGCCACCAGCGGAAAGACAGTTAATGAGCAGTTCTTC. Amino acids: CATSGKTVNEQFF.

V is TRBV5-4 and J is TRBJ2-5; 8 nucleotides align to TRBD2. CDR3 size: 16 residues. V trimming: 4 bases; J trimming: 5 bases; junction bases outside the gene matches: 13. Per germline, CDR1 SGHNT and CDR2 YYREEE (reference sequence). The CDR3 loop is CASSAPGQRGSETQYF. CDR3 DNA: TGTGCCAGCAGCGCCCCAGGGCAGCGGGGGTCGGAGACCCAGTACTTC.

This clone was picked up one time. This sequence joins TRBV4-1 and TRBJ2-7; 8 nucleotides align to TRBD2. V shed 2 bases and J 11 bases; nucleotides not matched to a gene: 8. The CDR3 consists of 13 residues. Germline CDR1 and CDR2: MGHRA and YSYEKL. Here the CDR3 reads CASSQYPGREEYF. The CDR3 DNA sequence: TGCGCCAGCAGCCAATACCCCGGGAGGGAGGAGTACTTC.

This rearrangement joins TRBV6-6 to TRBJ2-4, with D possibly being TRBD2 (5 bases). This CDR3 is built from 13 residues. Trimming took off 5 bases at V and 6 bases at J, with 11 bases between the two ends. Looked up from germline, CDR1 is MNHNY and CDR2 is SVGAGI (reference sequence). The CDR3, as DNA: TGTGCCAGCAGTCTGGGGAGCACAAACATTCAGTACTTC. This encodes CASSLGSTNIQYF.